The clone carrying this TCR beta chain was counted between two and nine times. Its specificity is not known. The sample originates from a study of CD8+ T cells in alopecia areata. Across the whole study: A regimen of oral tofacitinib, 5 to 10 mg twice daily, was given to treated patients. Overall study findings and caveats: Scalp specimens additionally yield sequences from normal skin's resident alphabeta T cells. Whether baseline CD8+ expansion is linked to response remains uncertain, given a single nonresponder.

RNA, once extracted, was reverse transcribed into cDNA for use as the sequencing template. Method: immunoSEQ multiplex PCR; TCRdb's copy keeps in-frame clones and lacks some. The data hold about 70,000 clones, with 29% observed a single time. The treatment was: oral pan-JAK inhibitor, 5-10 mg twice daily. CDR1 is SGHRS and CDR2 is YFSETQ in the germline V gene. Trimming cost V 2 bases and J 3 bases, with 2 bases left between them. This CDR3 comprises 12 residues. The source was CD8+ T cells sorted from blood, collected at week 4, from a patient treated with tofacitinib. The origin of this receptor is a human donor with alopecia areata. The chain combines TRBV5-1 with TRBJ2-2; D gene ambiguous. This CDR3 is CASSFHTGELFF. The CDR3 DNA sequence: TGCGCCAGCAGCTTCCACACCGGGGAGCTGTTTTTT.